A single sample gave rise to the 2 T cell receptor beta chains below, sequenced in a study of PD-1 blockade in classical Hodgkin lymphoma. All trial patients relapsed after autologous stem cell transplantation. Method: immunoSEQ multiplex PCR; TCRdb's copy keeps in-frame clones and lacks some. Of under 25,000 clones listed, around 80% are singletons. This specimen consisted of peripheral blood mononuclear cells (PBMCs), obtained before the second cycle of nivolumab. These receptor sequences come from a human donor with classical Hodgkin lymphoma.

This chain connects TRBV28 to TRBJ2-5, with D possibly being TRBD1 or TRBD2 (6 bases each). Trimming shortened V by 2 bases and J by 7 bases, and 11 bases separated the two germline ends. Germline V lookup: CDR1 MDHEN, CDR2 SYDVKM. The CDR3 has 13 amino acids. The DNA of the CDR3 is TGTGCCAGCAGTTTAGGGGGGCGCGCGACCCAGTACTTC. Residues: CASSLGGRATQYF.

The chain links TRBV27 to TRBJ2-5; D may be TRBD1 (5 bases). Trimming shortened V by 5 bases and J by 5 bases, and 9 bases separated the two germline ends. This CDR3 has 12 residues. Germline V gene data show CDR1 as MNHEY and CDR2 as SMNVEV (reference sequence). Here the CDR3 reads CASSTGMETQYF. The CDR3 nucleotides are TGTGCCAGCAGTACAGGAATGGAGACCCAGTACTTC.